Listed here are 23 T cell receptor beta chains from one sample, sequenced in a study of cytomegalovirus exposure and HLA in healthy donors. Assay used: immunoSEQ multiplex PCR; TCRdb lists only in-frame clones, some missing. Of 70,000 to 80,000 clones listed, approximately 94% are singletons. The material sequenced was PBMCs. The receptors stem from a woman under 30 in good health and CMV-seropositive.

The chain has TRBV11-1 and TRBJ1-1; TRBD1 matches 10 bases. The CDR3 is 14 amino acids. J lost 5 bases, V lost 4 bases, and 4 bases had no gene match. From germline, CDR1 is SGHAT and CDR2 FQDESV (reference sequence). CDR3 in amino acids: CASSWDRGGTEAFF. The CDR3 nucleotides read TGTGCCAGCAGCTGGGACAGGGGAGGAACTGAAGCTTTCTTT.

The CDR3 DNA is TGTGCCAGCAGTTACCCCATCTCTGGGGCCAACGTCCTGACTTTC. This encodes CASSYPISGANVLTF. This rearrangement joins TRBV6-6 to TRBJ2-6; D is undetermined. This CDR3 has 15 residues. The V gene's germline CDR1 is MNHNY and CDR2 SVGAGI (reference sequence). The V end was cut by 2 bases, the J end by 0 bases, with 5 bases between.

V and J are TRBV27 and TRBJ1-2; D gene uncertain. V was clipped by 0 bases and J by 4 bases, with 6 bases between them. Germline assignment: CDR1 MNHEY and CDR2 SMNVEV (reference sequence). This CDR3 contains 13 residues. This CDR3 is CASSLSHGYGYTF. Written as DNA, the CDR3 is TGTGCCAGCAGTTTATCGCACGGCTATGGCTACACCTTC.

The V gene is TRBV4-1, the J gene TRBJ2-7; 7 bases line up with TRBD2. The CDR3 is 14 amino acids. The V gene end was trimmed by 3 bases and the J gene end by 7 bases; junction bases not matched to a gene: 9. Germline lookup yields CDR1 MGHRA and CDR2 YSYEKL. The CDR3 sequence: CASSHSAGIGEQYF. The CDR3 coding sequence is TGCGCCAGCAGCCATTCAGCGGGAATTGGGGAGCAGTACTTC.

The chain employs TRBV9 and TRBJ1-6, with D tentatively TRBD1 (5 bases). With 3 bases removed from V and 10 bases from J, the gap between germline ends came to 11 bases. Germline CDR1 and CDR2: SGDLS and YYNGEE. The CDR3 is 13 amino acids. CDR3 bases: TGTGCCAGCAGCGCGACAGAGAGATCACCCCTCCACTTT. This codes for CASSATERSPLHF.

J is TRBJ1-6 and V is TRBV5-5, with D possibly TRBD1 on 6 matching bases. The CDR3 covers 15 residues. Trimming shortened V by 2 bases and J by 8 bases, and 14 bases separated the two germline ends. Germline V gives CDR1 SGHKS, CDR2 YYEKEE (reference sequence). CDR3 sequence: CASSFIGAGDSPLHF. CDR3 DNA: TGTGCCAGCAGCTTTATTGGGGCAGGGGATTCACCCCTCCACTTT. Full variable domain (missing parts from reference TRBV5-5 and TRBJ1-6): DAGVTQSPTHLIKTRGQQVTLRCSPISGHKSVSWYQQVLGQGPQFIFQYYEKEERGRGNFPDRFSARQFPNYSSELNVNALLLGDSALYLCASSFIGAGDSPLHFGNGTRLTVT.

This clone occurred once. The chain combines TRBV5-4 with TRBJ2-7; TRBD2 agrees at 8 bases. Germline V gene data show CDR1 as SGHNT and CDR2 as YYREEE (reference sequence). With V trimmed by 2 bases and J by 3 bases, 4 bases remained unmatched. The CDR3 is 14 residues long. CDR3: CASSLAGELYEQYF. The DNA for the CDR3 is TGTGCCAGCAGCTTAGCGGGAGAGCTCTACGAGCAGTACTTC.

V usage is TRBV20-1 and J usage is TRBJ2-7; D possibly corresponds to TRBD2 (6 bases). The CDR3 is 11 amino acids. The germline V and J ends were trimmed by 5 bases and 4 bases, with 9 bases remaining between them. Germline loops: CDR1 DFQATT, CDR2 SNEGSKA (reference sequence). CDR3: CSAQLAYEQYF. CDR3 sequence (DNA): TGCAGTGCTCAACTAGCTTACGAGCAGTACTTC.

The chain carries TRBV21-1 and TRBJ1-4; the table's TRBD1 call for D was not verified on the DNA. TRBV21-1 is marked as a pseudogene. This CDR3 spans 17 amino acids. In DNA form, the CDR3 reads TGTGCCAGCAGCAAAGGCCCCAGGGGGGCAACTAATGAAAAACTGTTTTTT. Protein: CASSKGPRGATNEKLFF.

The chain has TRBV5-4 and TRBJ1-2; TRBD1 aligns across 9 bases. Germline assignment: CDR1 SGHNT and CDR2 YYREEE (reference sequence). The CDR3 loop spans 14 amino acids. V shed 5 bases and J 2 bases; nucleotides not matched to a gene: 4. The CDR3 DNA sequence: TGTGCCAGCAGGCCGGGACAGGGCAACTATGGCTACACCTTC. Its translation: CASRPGQGNYGYTF. Full variable domain (missing parts from reference TRBV5-4 and TRBJ1-2): ETGVTQSPTHLIKTRGQQVTLRCSSQSGHNTVSWYQQALGQGPQFIFQYYREEENGRGNFPPRFSGLQFPNYSSELNVNALELDDSALYLCASRPGQGNYGYTFGSGTRLTVV.

This sequence joins TRBV6-4 and TRBJ2-1, with 12 bases lining up with TRBD2. The CDR3 spans 15 residues. J was trimmed by 6 bases and V by 3 bases; bases with no gene match: 3. In germline, CDR1 is MRHNA, CDR2 SNTAGT. The CDR3 here is CASSEASGGANEQFF. The CDR3 nucleotides read TGTGCCAGCAGTGAGGCTAGCGGGGGGGCCAATGAGCAGTTCTTC.

In this sample, this clone turned up a few times. The chain has TRBV13 and TRBJ2-3, with 9 bases lining up with TRBD1. The CDR3 is 16 residues long. Germline V lookup: CDR1 PRHDT, CDR2 FYEKMQ (reference sequence). The J segment lost 4 bases and the V segment lost 5 bases, leaving 10 bases of the junction unmatched. Here the CDR3 reads CASSPRTGVSPDTQYF. The DNA for the CDR3 is TGTGCCAGCAGCCCCCGGACAGGGGTATCTCCAGATACGCAGTATTTT.

This clone is a singleton in its sample. The chain joins TRBV5-1 to TRBJ2-5; 7 bases are a match to TRBD2. This CDR3 has 15 residues. J lost 0 bases, V lost 2 bases, and 4 bases had no gene match. Germline V gives CDR1 SGHRS, CDR2 YFSETQ. CDR3 sequence (DNA): TGCGCCAGCAGCTTTGTGGGGGGGAACCAAGAGACCCAGTACTTC. Translating it yields CASSFVGGNQETQYF. Complete variable domain (other parts from reference TRBV5-1 and TRBJ2-5): KAGVTQTPRYLIKTRGQQVTLSCSPISGHRSVSWYQQTPGQGLQFLFEYFSETQRNKGNFPGRFSGRQFSNSRSEMNVSTLELGDSALYLCASSFVGGNQETQYFGPGTRLLVL.

This clone has only one observation. This rearrangement joins TRBV4-2 to TRBJ1-1; 7 bases are a match to TRBD1. Germline V gives CDR1 LGHNA, CDR2 YNFKEQ. J lost 5 bases, V lost 1 base, and 10 bases had no gene match. The CDR3 is 16 residues long. In nucleotides, the CDR3 is TGTGCCAGCAGCCAAGTGGACAGGAGGTCGATGACTGAAGCTTTCTTT. Protein product: CASSQVDRRSMTEAFF.

The chain is built from TRBV18 and TRBJ1-5, with 7 nucleotides matching TRBD1. The CDR3 is made up of 13 amino acids. CDR1 and CDR2 from the germline V gene are KGHSH and LQKENI. V trimming: 6 bases; J trimming: 7 bases; junction bases outside the gene matches: 6. The CDR3 reads CASSLGGGQPQHF. The CDR3 region has the DNA TGTGCCAGCTCCCTAGGGGGCGGGCAGCCCCAGCATTTT.

This clone was recorded once. The chain employs TRBV5-1 and TRBJ1-1; 7 bases fit TRBD1. The CDR3 spans 15 residues. The germline V gene encodes CDR1 SGHRS and CDR2 YFSETQ. V was clipped by 0 bases and J by 1 base; unmatched bases: 3. The CDR3 spells CASSLGSGGNTEAFF. The CDR3, as DNA: TGCGCCAGCAGCTTGGGGTCAGGGGGGAACACTGAAGCTTTCTTT.

The chain combines TRBV12-5 with TRBJ1-6; D unclear. The CDR3 is 14 residues long. V was trimmed by 1 base and J by 6 bases, leaving 7 bases between them. CDR1 and CDR2 (germline): LGHNT, FRNRAP. The CDR3: CASGLGQVNSPLHF. CDR3 nucleotides: TGTGCTAGTGGTTTGGGACAAGTTAATTCACCCCTCCACTTT. The whole variable domain, filled in from reference TRBV12-5 and TRBJ1-6, reads DARVTQTPRHKVTEMGQEVTMRCQPILGHNTVFWYRQTMMQGLELLAYFRNRAPLDDSGMPKDRFSAEMPDATLATLKIQPSEPRDSAVYFCASGLGQVNSPLHFGNGTRLTVT.

This rearrangement joins TRBV4-1 to TRBJ2-7; D ambiguous. The CDR3 has 15 amino acids. Trimming removed 1 base from V and 2 bases from J, with 12 bases in between. Germline CDR1 and CDR2: MGHRA and YSYEKL. The CDR3 loop is CASSQVYSVTYEQYF. In nucleotides, the CDR3 is TGCGCCAGCAGCCAAGTATACTCGGTGACCTACGAGCAGTACTTC.

The chain is built from TRBV7-9 and TRBJ1-2; D unclear. Germline values: CDR1 SEHNR, CDR2 FQNEAQ (reference sequence). V lost 5 bases and J 8 bases, leaving 18 bases between the germline ends. The CDR3 has 14 residues. CDR3 coding DNA: TGTGCCAGCAGCATGACGGACTTGGCTTTGGGCTACACCTTC. Translation gives CASSMTDLALGYTF.

The rearrangement links TRBV28 to TRBJ1-2; D gene unclear. The CDR3 totals 11 residues. Per the germline V gene, CDR1 is MDHEN and CDR2 is SYDVKM. Trimming shortened V by 2 bases and J by 8 bases, and 6 bases separated the two germline ends. The CDR3 is CASSLSSGYTF. CDR3 DNA sequence: TGTGCCAGCAGTTTAAGTAGCGGCTACACCTTC.

V gene TRBV2 combines with J gene TRBJ2-7; TRBD2 matches 8 bases. The CDR3 is 14 amino acids. V shed 5 bases and J 2 bases; nucleotides not matched to a gene: 5. Germline V CDR1 and CDR2: SNHLY, FYNNEI. CDR3 sequence (DNA): TGTGCCAGCAGTCGCTTAGCGGGAACCTACGAGCAGTACTTC. Protein: CASSRLAGTYEQYF.

The chain couples TRBV14 to TRBJ1-2; 7 bases align to TRBD1. V lost 4 bases to trimming and J lost 4 bases; unmatched junction nucleotides: 3. Germline V gene data show CDR1 as SGHDN and CDR2 as FVKESK. The CDR3 is 13 amino acids. The CDR3 here is CASSPHRGYGYTF. The CDR3 nucleotides read TGTGCCAGCAGCCCCCACAGGGGCTATGGCTACACCTTC.

The rearrangement joins TRBV4-1 to TRBJ1-3; D is uncertain. The CDR3 is made up of 16 amino acids. Trimming pared 1 base from V and 0 bases from J, leaving 10 bases between. Germline CDR1 MGHRA, CDR2 YSYEKL. CDR3 coding DNA: TGCGCCAGCAGCCAAGCCTCCAGGTACTCTGGAAACACCATATATTTT. This encodes CASSQASRYSGNTIYF.